These 7 T cell receptor beta chains originate from one sample sequenced in a study of blood T cells in healthy people across ages. A second PCR of roughly 7 to 11 cycles used a sample-barcoded 5' primer and a J-beta primer mix. Via MiXCR, TCRdb re-called the 5' RACE reads, giving one row per CDR3 protein. This table has 600,000 to 1,000,000 distinct CDR3 sequences, roughly 50% appearing once. Sequencing was carried out using blood. These receptors came from a young man in good health.

The chain uses TRBV10-3 and TRBJ2-3, with D perhaps being TRBD1 or TRBD2 (5 bases each). The V end lost 3 bases, the J end lost 0 bases, and 10 bases lay between the germline ends. From germline, CDR1 is ENHRY and CDR2 SYGVKD. This CDR3 spans 15 amino acids. The CDR3 here is CAISDRDRSTDTQYF. DNA of the CDR3: TGTGCCATCAGTGATAGGGACCGTAGCACAGATACGCAGTATTTT.

This clonotype has just a few counts. This chain connects TRBV20-1 to TRBJ2-5; D possibly matches TRBD1 or TRBD2 (6 bases each). Germline V gene sequence: CDR1 DFQATT, CDR2 SNEGSKA (reference sequence). V was clipped by 6 bases and J by 5 bases, with 19 bases between them. The CDR3 is 14 residues long. The CDR3 loop is CSALFGGNGETQYF. In DNA form, the CDR3 reads TGCAGTGCATTATTCGGGGGCAACGGGGAGACCCAGTACTTC.

This clonotype was found a few times. Written as DNA, the CDR3 is TGTGCCAGCAGTTACTCTTCAGATACGCAGTATTTT. Translated, it gives CASSYSSDTQYF. This chain links TRBV6-2 or TRBV6-3 with TRBJ2-3; D is undetermined. Trimming shortened V by 0 bases and J by 4 bases, and 2 bases separated the two germline ends. This CDR3 has 12 residues. Germline values: CDR1 MNHEY, CDR2 SVGEGT.

The gene calls are TRBV6-1 and TRBJ1-5; no definite D call. Germline V gene data show CDR1 as MNHNS and CDR2 as SASEGT. This CDR3 spans 16 amino acids. Trimming left V 3 bases short and J 0 bases short, with 12 bases between. Here the CDR3 reads CASSDFGTYSNQPQHF. The CDR3 DNA follows: TGTGCCAGCAGTGACTTTGGCACATATAGCAATCAGCCCCAGCATTTT.

This clonotype was seen a handful of times. CDR3 in DNA: TGTGCCAGCACCTGGGGAAGGAGGGGGACACACAATGAGCAGTTCTTC. Amino acids: CASTWGRRGTHNEQFF. The chain carries TRBV28 and TRBJ2-1; D could derive from TRBD1 or TRBD2 (6 bases each). Trimming removed 7 bases from V and 5 bases from J, with 21 bases in between. Germline V CDR1 and CDR2: MDHEN, SYDVKM. There are 16 residues in the CDR3.

The chain carries TRBV7-2 and TRBJ2-7, with D unclear. CDR3 length: 14 amino acids. Germline V gene lookup returns CDR1 SGHTA and CDR2 FQGNSA. Trimming removed 3 bases at V and 6 bases at J, with 15 bases between. CDR3 DNA sequence: TGTGCCAGCAGCTTGAGGACCCCGCCGTCCGAGCAGTACTTC. As protein: CASSLRTPPSEQYF.

The chain has TRBV28 and TRBJ2-1; 13 positions agree with TRBD2. The junction had 6 bases not matched to a gene; V was cut back by 3 bases and J by 4 bases. The germline V gene encodes CDR1 MDHEN and CDR2 SYDVKM. This CDR3 has 17 residues. CDR3: CASSFGGTSGTYNEQFF. CDR3 in DNA: TGTGCCAGCAGTTTCGGAGGGACTAGCGGGACTTACAATGAGCAGTTCTTC. Together with reference TRBV28 and TRBJ2-1, the CDR3 gives the full variable domain: DVKVTQSSRYLVKRTGEKVFLECVQDMDHENMFWYRQDPGLGLRLIYFSYDVKMKEKGDIPEGYSVSREKKERFSLILESASTNQTSMYLCASSFGGTSGTYNEQFFGPGTRLTVL.